These 6 T cell receptor beta chains originate from one sample sequenced in a study of T cells expressing NK-cell markers. TCRdb processed the 5' RACE reads again and assigns one entry to each CDR3 protein, with no DNA. The data show about 460,000 distinct CDR3 sequences, and the top ten clones hold roughly 1.4%. Source material: blood T cells: a sorted CD56 or NKG2C T cell subset, CD4+ or CD8+ T cells, or bulk PBMC T cells (not recorded which). Receptors originate from a woman aged 45 to 65 in good health.

The chain is built from TRBV24-1 and TRBJ1-1; TCRdb's D call of TRBD1 is untestable without DNA. Germline assignment: CDR1 KGHDR and CDR2 SFDVKD. The CDR3 extends over 16 amino acids. The CDR3 region is CATSDPPRGGSTEAFF.

The V call is TRBV5-5, the J call TRBJ1-4; TCRdb calls TRBD1, which cannot be checked without DNA. Germline V lookup: CDR1 SGHKS, CDR2 YYEKEE (reference sequence). The length of the CDR3 is 14 residues. CDR3 sequence: CASSQQGSNEKLFF.

The V and J genes are TRBV15 and TRBJ1-5. The CDR3 length is 15 residues. Germline V lookup: CDR1 LNHNV, CDR2 YYDKDF (reference sequence). The CDR3 loop is CATSRDQEVGQPQHF. Looking up the rest from reference TRBV15 and TRBJ1-5 gives the full variable domain: DAMVIQNPRYQVTQFGKPVTLSCSQTLNHNVMYWYQQKSSQAPKLLFHYYDKDFNNEADTPDNFQSRRPNTSFCFLDIRSPGLGDTAMYLCATSRDQEVGQPQHFGDGTRLSIL.

The chain joins TRBV7-3 to TRBJ2-1; absent DNA, TCRdb's TRBD2 call cannot be checked. This CDR3 has 18 residues. Per the germline V gene, CDR1 is SGHTA and CDR2 is FQGTGA. This chain's CDR3 is CASSLTGLAGEAYNEQFF.

V gene TRBV24-1 combines with J gene TRBJ2-2. The CDR3 is 15 residues long. The germline CDR1 and CDR2 sequences are KGHDR and SFDVKD. CDR3 loop: CATSDHGPVAGELFF.

This rearrangement joins TRBV28 to TRBJ1-6. The CDR3 spans 12 residues. Germline lookup yields CDR1 MDHEN and CDR2 SYDVKM. The CDR3 loop is CASSFADSPLHF.